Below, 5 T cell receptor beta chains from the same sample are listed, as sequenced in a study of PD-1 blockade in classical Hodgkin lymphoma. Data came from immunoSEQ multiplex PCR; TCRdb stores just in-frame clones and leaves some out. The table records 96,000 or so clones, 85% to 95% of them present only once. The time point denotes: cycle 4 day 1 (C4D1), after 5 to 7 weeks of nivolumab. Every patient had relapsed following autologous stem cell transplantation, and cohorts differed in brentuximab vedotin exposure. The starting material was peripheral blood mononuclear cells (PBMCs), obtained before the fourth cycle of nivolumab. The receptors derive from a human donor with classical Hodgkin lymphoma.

The CDR3 here is CSTTGRNTIYF. The CDR3 DNA reads TGCAGTACGACAGGGAGAAACACCATATATTTT. The V gene is TRBV20-1, the J gene TRBJ1-3; 7 bases line up with TRBD1. Germline loops: CDR1 DFQATT, CDR2 SNEGSKA (reference sequence). Unmatched junction bases numbered 3, after V lost 8 bases and J lost 5 bases. The CDR3 is made up of 11 amino acids.

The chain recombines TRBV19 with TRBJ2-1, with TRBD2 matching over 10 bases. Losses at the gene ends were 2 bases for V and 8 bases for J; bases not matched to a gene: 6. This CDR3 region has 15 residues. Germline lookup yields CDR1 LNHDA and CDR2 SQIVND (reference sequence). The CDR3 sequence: CASSILAGVSHEQFF. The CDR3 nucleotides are TGTGCCAGTAGTATACTAGCGGGAGTAAGCCATGAGCAGTTCTTC.

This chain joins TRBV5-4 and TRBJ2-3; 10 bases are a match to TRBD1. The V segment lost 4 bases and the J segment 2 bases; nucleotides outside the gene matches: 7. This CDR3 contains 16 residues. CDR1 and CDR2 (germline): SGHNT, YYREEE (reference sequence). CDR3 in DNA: TGTGCCAGCAGCCTGGCGGGACAGGGGTACACAGATACGCAGTATTTT. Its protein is CASSLAGQGYTDTQYF.

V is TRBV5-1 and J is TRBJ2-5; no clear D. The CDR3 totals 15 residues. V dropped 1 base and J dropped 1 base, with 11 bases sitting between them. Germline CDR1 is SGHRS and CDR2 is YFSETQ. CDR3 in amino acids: CASSLFLVPQETQYF. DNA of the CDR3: TGCGCCAGCAGCTTGTTTTTAGTTCCCCAAGAGACCCAGTACTTC.

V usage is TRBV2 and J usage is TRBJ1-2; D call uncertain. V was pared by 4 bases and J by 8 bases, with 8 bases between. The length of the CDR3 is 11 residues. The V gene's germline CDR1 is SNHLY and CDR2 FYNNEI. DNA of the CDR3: TGTGCCAGCAGTGTCGTCCCGGGCTACACCTTC. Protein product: CASSVVPGYTF. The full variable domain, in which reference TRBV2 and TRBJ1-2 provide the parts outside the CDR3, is EPEVTQTPSHQVTQMGQEVILRCVPISNHLYFYWYRQILGQKVEFLVSFYNNEISEKSEIFDDQFSVERPDGSNFTLKIRSTKLEDSAMYFCASSVVPGYTFGSGTRLTVV.